This entry describes one TCR beta chain. This entry belongs to a study of human T cells and chemical hapten exposure. For the study at large: Sensitization involved placing 2% DPC onto an approximately 2 cm by approximately 2 cm region of upper inner arm skin.

The time point here: patch test 2, 6 weeks after DPC sensitization. The sample's treatment: therapeutic diphenylcyclopropenone sensitization with weekly scalp DPC. In TCRdb, the RACE reads were re-called with MiXCR into one record per CDR3 protein. The sample shows some 88,000 distinct CDR3 sequences, 8% to 13% of them seen only once. The V and J ends lost 1 base and 3 bases respectively, with 16 bases between them. The germline V gene encodes CDR1 LGHNA and CDR2 YNFKEQ. The CDR3 consists of 17 residues. The chain has TRBV4-2 and TRBJ2-4, with a possible D match to TRBD2 (6 bases). Sequencing was performed on whole blood, taken in connection with sensitization to the hapten diphenylcyclopropenone (DPC). This receptor was obtained from a man aged 35 to 55 with alopecia areata. Some clones in this sample may be carry-over from other donors' samples. Here the CDR3 reads CASSQGARGFSKNIQYF. In nucleotides, the CDR3 is TGTGCCAGCAGCCAAGGGGCCCGGGGGTTTAGCAAAAACATTCAGTACTTC.